This T cell receptor beta chain was profiled in a study of vaccination and CD4 T cells after COVID-19. Study-wide context: Overlapping peptides of the spike proteins of SARS-CoV-2, HCoV-NL63, HCoV-OC43 and HCoV-229E were used for cell stimulation.

Treatment here: roughly 10-day PBMC culture with coronavirus spike peptide pools or control peptides (ViraFEST assay). Samples of CD4+ T cells were obtained from the unexposed donor before the COVID-19 pandemic (2011-2018). Days 3 and 7 saw half the medium swapped for fresh IL-2 medium. General study points: A nonsignificant rise from roughly 22 to 38 was seen in the median number of SARS-CoV-2-reactive clonotypes.

Sequence data for DNA of cultured CD4+ T cells were generated by the Oncomine TCR Beta short-read assay. Each CDR3 protein gets one entry after TCRdb re-called the PCR reads with MiXCR. The table records over 1,500 distinct CDR3 sequences, more than 55% of them present only once. Note on this clonotype: Its antigen is unknown.

There are 13 residues in the CDR3. Germline V gene data show CDR1 as DFQATT and CDR2 as SNEGSKA (reference sequence). The trim removed 7 bases at V and 3 bases at J, leaving 3 bases unmatched. Sequenced input: CD4+ T cells from blood, cultured in vitro. The source of this sequence is a human donor in good health. The rearrangement links TRBV20-1 to TRBJ2-7, with 13 positions matching TRBD2. CDR3 loop: CSERTSGGYEQYF. The CDR3 DNA reads TGCAGTGAAAGGACTAGCGGGGGCTACGAGCAGTACTTC.